The entry below describes one TCR beta chain. The antigen remains undetermined. As for treatment: oral pan-JAK inhibitor, 5-10 mg twice daily. This sample was taken from a study of CD8+ T cells in alopecia areata. CDR1 GTSNPN and CDR2 SVGIG come from the germline V gene (reference sequence). The J segment lost 6 bases and the V segment lost 0 bases, leaving 11 bases of the junction unmatched. The CDR3 consists of 16 residues. Study results and limitations: The study found higher clonality in lesional than normal scalp, especially in alopecia totalis/universalis.

Sequencing relied on a cDNA template that was reverse transcribed from extracted RNA. Clones were read by immunoSEQ multiplex PCR, and TCRdb kept only the in-frame ones, dropping some. The table shows 150,000 to 250,000 clones, with 55% to 70% occurring only once. The receptor was derived from a human donor with alopecia areata. The chain couples TRBV30 to TRBJ1-2; 9 nucleotides match TRBD1. The specimen was CD4+ T cells sorted from blood, collected at week 4, from a patient treated with tofacitinib. CDR3 nucleotide sequence: TGTGCCTGGAGTGTTCCGGGACAGGGATTTGGGAATGGCTACACCTTC. Protein: CAWSVPGQGFGNGYTF.